This record concerns one T cell receptor beta chain sequence. Primers included in the PCR were 60 Vbeta and 13 Jbeta primers. Method: immunoSEQ multiplex PCR; TCRdb's copy keeps in-frame clones and lacks some. The sample has around 200,000 clones, approximately 79% seen once. These data are taken from a study of cytomegalovirus exposure and HLA in healthy donors. Study in general: An earlier analysis found 117 million unique TCR beta sequences from around 180 million T cells.

The CDR3 covers 15 residues. Germline CDR1 MNHEY, CDR2 SMNVEV (reference sequence). The V gene lost 6 bases and the J gene lost 4 bases, with 15 bases spanning the gap. J is TRBJ2-2 and V is TRBV27; a weak D match, TRBD1 (6 bases). The material sequenced was PBMCs. The source is a man in his fifties in good health and CMV-seronegative. The CDR3 sequence is CASRSQGVGTGELFF. The CDR3 coding sequence is TGTGCCAGCAGGTCACAGGGTGTTGGCACCGGGGAGCTGTTTTTT.